This T cell receptor beta chain was recovered during a study of beta chain features in type 1 diabetes. Findings and limits, study-wide: Shortening of TCRB CDR3s, moderate but significant, appeared in all four CD4+ subsets of Type 1 diabetes patients.

CDR3 length equals 14 residues. Germline trimming cut 6 bases from V and 9 bases from J; bases unmatched to any gene: 10. The germline V gene encodes CDR1 KGHSH and CDR2 LQKENI. In its sample, this clone was seen many times. Its antigen is unknown. Expressed TCRB transcripts were sequenced because the isolated RNA had all been reverse transcribed beforehand. Produced via immunoSEQ multiplex PCR; TCRdb's table is partial and in-frame only. The table lists about 140,000 clones, about 7.1% of them singletons. This TCR derives from a young woman in good health. The specimen sequenced was central memory CD4+ T cells from blood. The chain links TRBV18 to TRBJ2-1, with 8 positions matching TRBD2. The CDR3 spells CASSQGQREFEQFF. CDR3 in DNA: TGTGCCAGCTCGCAGGGGCAGCGGGAGTTTGAGCAGTTCTTC. The full variable domain, completed using reference TRBV18 and TRBJ2-1, is NAGVMQNPRHLVRRRGQEARLRCSPMKGHSHVYWYRQLPEEGLKFMVYLQKENIIDESGMPKERFSAEFPKEGPSILRIQQVVRGDSAAYFCASSQGQREFEQFFGPGTRLTVL.